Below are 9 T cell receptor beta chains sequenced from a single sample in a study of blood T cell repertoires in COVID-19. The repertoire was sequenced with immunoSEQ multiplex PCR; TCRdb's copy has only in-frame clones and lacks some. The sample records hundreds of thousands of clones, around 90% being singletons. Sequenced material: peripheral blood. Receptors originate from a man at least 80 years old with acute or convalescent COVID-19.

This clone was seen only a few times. The CDR3 DNA reads as TGTGCCAGCAGCCGGAGGCAGTTGGGTGGTTGGGAGACCCAGTACTTC. Translation gives CASSRRQLGGWETQYF. The chain joins TRBV3-1 (or the pseudogene TRBV3-2) to TRBJ2-5, with D maybe TRBD2 (5 bases). There are 16 residues in the CDR3. V was trimmed by 4 bases and J by 5 bases, leaving 20 bases between them. Germline V lookup: CDR1 LGHDT, CDR2 YNNKEL (reference sequence).

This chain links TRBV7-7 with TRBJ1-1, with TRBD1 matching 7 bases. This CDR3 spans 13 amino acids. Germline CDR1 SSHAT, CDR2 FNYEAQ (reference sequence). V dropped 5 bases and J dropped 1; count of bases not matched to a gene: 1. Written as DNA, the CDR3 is TGTGCCAGCAGCCGGGACAGGAACACTGAAGCTTTCTTT. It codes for CASSRDRNTEAFF. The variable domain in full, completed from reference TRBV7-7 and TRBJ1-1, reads GAGVSQSPRYKVTKRGQDVTLRCDPISSHATLYWYQQALGQGPEFLTYFNYEAQPDKSGLPSDRFSAERPEGSISTLTIQRTEQRDSAMYRCASSRDRNTEAFFGQGTRLTVV.

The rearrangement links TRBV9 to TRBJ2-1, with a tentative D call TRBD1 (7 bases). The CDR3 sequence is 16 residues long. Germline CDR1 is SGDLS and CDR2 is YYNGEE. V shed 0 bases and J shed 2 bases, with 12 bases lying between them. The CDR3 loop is CASSVDGGTAYNEQFF. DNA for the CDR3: TGTGCCAGCAGCGTAGATGGAGGGACAGCCTACAATGAGCAGTTCTTC. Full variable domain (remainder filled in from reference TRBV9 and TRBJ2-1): DSGVTQTPKHLITATGQRVTLRCSPRSGDLSVYWYQQSLDQGLQFLIQYYNGEERAKGNILERFSAQQFPDLHSELNLSSLELGDSALYFCASSVDGGTAYNEQFFGPGTRLTVL.

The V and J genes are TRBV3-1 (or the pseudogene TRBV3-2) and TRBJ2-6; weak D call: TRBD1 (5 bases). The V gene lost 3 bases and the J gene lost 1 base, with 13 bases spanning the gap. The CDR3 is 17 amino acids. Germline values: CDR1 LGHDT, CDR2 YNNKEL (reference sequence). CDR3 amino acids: CASSQWTTGSGANVLTF. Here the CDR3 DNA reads TGTGCCAGCAGCCAGTGGACAACCGGTTCTGGGGCCAACGTCCTGACTTTC.

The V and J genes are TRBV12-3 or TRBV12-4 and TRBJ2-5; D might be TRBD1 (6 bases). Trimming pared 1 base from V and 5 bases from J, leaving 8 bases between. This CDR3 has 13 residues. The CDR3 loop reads CASSLGQGETQYF. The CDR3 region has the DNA TGTGCCAGCAGTTTAGGCCAGGGGGAGACCCAGTACTTC.

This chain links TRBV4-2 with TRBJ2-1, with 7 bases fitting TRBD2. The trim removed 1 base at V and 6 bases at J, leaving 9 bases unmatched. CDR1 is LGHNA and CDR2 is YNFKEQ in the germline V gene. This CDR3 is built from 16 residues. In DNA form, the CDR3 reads TGTGCCAGCAGCCAAGGTCGAACTAGCGTTCGCAATGAGCAGTTCTTC. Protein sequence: CASSQGRTSVRNEQFF.

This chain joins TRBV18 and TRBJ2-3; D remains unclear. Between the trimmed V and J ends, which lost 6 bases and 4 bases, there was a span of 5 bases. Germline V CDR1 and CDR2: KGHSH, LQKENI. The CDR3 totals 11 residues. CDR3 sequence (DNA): TGTGCCAGCTCCTCCGCAGATACGCAGTATTTT. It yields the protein CASSSADTQYF.

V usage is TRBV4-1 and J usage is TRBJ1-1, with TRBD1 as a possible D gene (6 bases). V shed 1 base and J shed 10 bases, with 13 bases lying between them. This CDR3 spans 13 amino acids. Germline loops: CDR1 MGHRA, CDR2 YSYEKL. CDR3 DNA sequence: TGCGCCAGCAGCCAAGTACAGGGCGCGGCAGCTTTCTTT. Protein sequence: CASSQVQGAAAFF.

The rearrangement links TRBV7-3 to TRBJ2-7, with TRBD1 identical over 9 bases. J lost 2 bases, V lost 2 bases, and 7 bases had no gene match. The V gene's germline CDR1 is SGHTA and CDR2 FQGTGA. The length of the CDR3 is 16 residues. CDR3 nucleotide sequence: TGTGCCAGCAGCTTAGCCTCCGGGACAGGGCCCTACGAGCAGTACTTC. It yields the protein CASSLASGTGPYEQYF.